This is a list of T cell receptor beta chains from one sample in a study of control samples from healthy donors and cancer patients. The protocol was immunoSEQ multiplex PCR, while the TCRdb copy is restricted to in-frame clones and leaves out a portion. The table records some 51,000 clones, over 75% of them present only once. What was sequenced was blood. These TCRs come from a man in his fifties or sixties in good health. Each CDR3 is given with its conserved first and last residue. A D gene is named only where the DNA matches it firmly. The size entry is marked missing in some rows and otherwise reads once, few, many or a size class.

cdr3_aa cdr3_nt clone_size v_call d_call j_call
CASSSPWTGNEQFF TGTGCCAGCAGTTCCCCATGGACTGGCAATGAGCAGTTCTTC . TRBV6-5 . TRBJ2-1
CASSQENWLAYNEQFF TGTGCCAGCAGCCAAGAAAATTGGCTAGCTTACAATGAGCAGTTCTTC . TRBV3-1/TRBV3-2 . TRBJ2-1
CASSQEILSSYNEQFF TGTGCCAGCAGCCAAGAAATCTTGAGCTCCTACAATGAGCAGTTCTTC . TRBV4-2 . TRBJ2-1
CASSVLDRNEKLFF TGTGCCAGCAGCGTCCTTGACCGTAATGAAAAACTGTTTTTT . TRBV9 . TRBJ1-4
CASSSVRGTNYGYTF . . TRBV27 . TRBJ1-2
CASSTGQYQETQYF TGTGCCAGCAGCACGGGACAGTACCAAGAGACCCAGTACTTC . TRBV9 TRBD1 TRBJ2-5
CASSFPGQGDLGNQPQHF TGTGCCAGCAGTTTTCCGGGACAGGGGGATTTGGGCAATCAGCCCCAGCATTTT . TRBV28 TRBD1 TRBJ1-5
CASSWSISGNTIYF TGTGCCAGCAGTTGGAGCATCTCTGGAAACACCATATATTTT once TRBV27 . TRBJ1-3
CASSPDRGTDTQYF TGTGCCAGCAGCCCGGACAGGGGGACAGATACGCAGTATTTT . TRBV6-5 TRBD1 TRBJ2-3
CASSPGTSGNTIYF TGTGCCAGCAGTCCAGGGACCTCTGGAAACACCATATATTTT . TRBV27 . TRBJ1-3
CASSQGYLAGGYNEQFF TGCGCCAGCAGCCAAGGATATCTAGCGGGGGGCTACAATGAGCAGTTCTTC . TRBV4-1 TRBD2 TRBJ2-1
CASSSTTPSYEQYF TGTGCCAGCAGCTCGACTACCCCCTCCTACGAGCAGTACTTC . TRBV11-2 . TRBJ2-7
CATSDPSGTGEGRETQYF TGTGCCACCAGTGATCCGTCCGGGACAGGGGAGGGCAGAGAGACCCAGTACTTC . TRBV24-1 TRBD1 TRBJ2-5
CASRTGTGGEGQPQHF TGTGCCAGTAGGACCGGGACAGGGGGCGAGGGACAGCCCCAGCATTTT . TRBV19 TRBD1 TRBJ1-5
CSVEFNPNQPQHF TGCAGCGTTGAGTTCAACCCCAATCAGCCCCAGCATTTT . TRBV29-1 . TRBJ1-5
CASSSFRGTEAFF TGTGCCAGCAGCTCATTCAGGGGAACTGAAGCTTTCTTT . TRBV7-8 . TRBJ1-1
CASSLRYEQYF TGTGCCAGCAGTTTACGGTACGAGCAGTACTTC . TRBV28 . TRBJ2-7
CASSIGYEQYF TGTGCCAGTAGTATAGGCTACGAGCAGTACTTC . TRBV19 . TRBJ2-7
CASSLTGGGVNTEAFF TGTGCCAGCAGCTTGACAGGGGGCGGAGTGAACACTGAAGCTTTCTTT . TRBV7-9 TRBD1 TRBJ1-1
CASSLGGEKLFF TGTGCCAGCAGCTTAGGTGGGGAAAAACTGTTTTTT . TRBV11-2 . TRBJ1-4
CASSFGEVLNSPLHF TGTGCCAGCAGTTTCGGCGAAGTTTTAAATTCACCCCTCCACTTT . TRBV28 . TRBJ1-6
CASSPGRTGLEAFF TGCGCCAGCAGCCCAGGACGGACAGGGCTTGAAGCTTTCTTT . TRBV4-3 TRBD1 TRBJ1-1
CASSEGVGSGQFF TGTGCCAGCAGTGAGGGTGTAGGATCTGGGCAGTTCTTC . TRBV2 . TRBJ2-1
CASRWGSTNEKLFF TGTGCCAGCAGGTGGGGCTCAACTAATGAAAAACTGTTTTTT . TRBV2 . TRBJ1-4
CASSLDLSYEQYF TGTGCCAGCAGCTTAGATCTCTCCTACGAGCAGTACTTC once TRBV7-6 . TRBJ2-7
CASSYLSVRVNSPLHF TGTGCCAGCAGTTACCTAAGCGTCAGGGTAAATTCACCCCTCCACTTT . TRBV6-6 . TRBJ1-6
CSAHRDLGGTEAFF TGCAGCGCCCACCGGGACCTGGGTGGCACTGAAGCTTTCTTT . TRBV29-1 . TRBJ1-1